Listed below are T cell receptor beta chains from one sample, sequenced in a study of OX40 agonist ivuxolimab in advanced cancers. The assay was immunoSEQ multiplex PCR, and TCRdb's table has in-frame clones only and misses some. The sample carries about 64,000 clones, about four fifths recorded once. Here the sequenced sample was CD4+ or CD8+ T cells sorted from blood, taken in a trial of the OX40 agonist ivuxolimab. These TCRs come from an adult with an advanced solid tumor such as melanoma, head and neck, liver or kidney cancer. CDR3s include the opening cysteine and the closing phenylalanine or tryptophan. Each record gives: clone size, J gene, V gene, D gene, CDR3 protein, CDR3 DNA. The D gene is left open where the match is weak. The size entry is marked missing in some rows and otherwise reads once, few, many or a size class.

. TRBJ1-1 TRBV7-3 . CASSQGGTEAFF TGTGCCAGCAGCCAAGGGGGGACTGAAGCTTTCTTT
. TRBJ1-4 TRBV6-5 TRBD1 CASSSPGTDGEKLFF TGTGCCAGCAGTTCTCCCGGGACAGACGGGGAAAAACTGTTTTTT
. TRBJ2-5 TRBV30 . CAWSPPGGKETQYF TGTGCCTGGAGTCCGCCGGGGGGCAAAGAGACCCAGTACTTC
. TRBJ1-1 TRBV6-5 . CASRTGGPEGTEAFF TGTGCCAGCAGAACCGGGGGCCCGGAAGGCACTGAAGCTTTCTTT
few TRBJ1-5 TRBV30 . CAWSVIGEQPQHF TGTGCCTGGAGTGTAATCGGAGAACAGCCCCAGCATTTT
. TRBJ2-3 TRBV27 . CASSDLGVSGADTQYF TGTGCCAGCAGTGATCTAGGGGTCTCTGGCGCAGATACGCAGTATTTT
. TRBJ2-7 TRBV30 . CAWGRDSDYEQYF TGTGCCTGGGGCCGGGACTCAGACTACGAGCAGTACTTC
. TRBJ1-1 TRBV7-9 . CASSLIGGNTEAFF TGTGCCAGCAGCTTAATAGGAGGGAACACTGAAGCTTTCTTT
. TRBJ2-7 TRBV6-5 . CASSYATGNEQYF TGTGCCAGCAGTTACGCCACAGGCAACGAGCAGTACTTC
. TRBJ2-6 TRBV29-1 TRBD1 CSVWDSGSGANVLTF TGCAGCGTTTGGGACAGCGGCTCTGGGGCCAACGTCCTGACTTTC